This paragraph reports one TCR beta chain. The antigen is not known. Germline CDR1 and CDR2: MNHEY and SMNVEV (reference sequence). V was shortened by 6 bases and J by 4 bases, with 16 bases between the two germline ends. This CDR3 contains 16 residues. This sample was taken from a study of T cells in tuberculosis. On average around 100,000 T cells per donor were immunosequenced. The assay was immunoSEQ multiplex PCR, and TCRdb's table has in-frame clones only and misses some. The sample shows 44,000 or so clones, roughly 96% of them seen only once. The study, taken as a whole, reports: GMM-specific TCRs were nearer to active tuberculosis alpha repertoires, suggesting expansion. Shorter CDR3-alpha in active tuberculosis partly drove smaller distances.

Source material: PBMCs. The clonotype originates from a donor aged 10-29 years with latent tuberculosis or without tuberculosis infection. This sequence joins TRBV27 and TRBJ1-6, with D possibly matching TRBD1 (6 bases). The CDR3 DNA follows: TGTGCCAGCAGGACATATGGACAGTTATATAATTCACCCCTCCACTTT. It translates to CASRTYGQLYNSPLHF.